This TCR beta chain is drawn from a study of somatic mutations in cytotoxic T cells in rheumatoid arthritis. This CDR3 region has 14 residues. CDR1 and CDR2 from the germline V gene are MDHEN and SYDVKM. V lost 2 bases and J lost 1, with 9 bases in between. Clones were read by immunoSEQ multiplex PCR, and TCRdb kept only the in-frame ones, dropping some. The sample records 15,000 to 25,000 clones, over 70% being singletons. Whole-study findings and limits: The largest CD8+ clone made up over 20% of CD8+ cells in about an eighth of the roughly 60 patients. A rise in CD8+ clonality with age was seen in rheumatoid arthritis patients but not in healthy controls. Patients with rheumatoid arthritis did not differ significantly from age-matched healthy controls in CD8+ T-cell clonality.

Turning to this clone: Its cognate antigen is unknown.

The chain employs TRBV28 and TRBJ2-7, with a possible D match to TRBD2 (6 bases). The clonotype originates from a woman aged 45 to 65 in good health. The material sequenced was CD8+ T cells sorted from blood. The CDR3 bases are TGTGCCAGCAGTTTAGCAGGGACTTCCTACGAGCAGTACTTC. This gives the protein CASSLAGTSYEQYF.